The 3 T cell receptor beta chains reported below all come from one sample, sequenced in a study of T cell repertoires in ileal Crohn's disease. TCRdb keeps only in-frame clones here, not all; method: immunoSEQ multiplex PCR. In the table there are roughly 7,400 clones, more than 80% of which are singletons. Sequenced sample: ileal tissue. All receptors come from an adult with Crohn's disease.

The rearrangement joins TRBV11-1 to TRBJ1-2; 8 bases map to TRBD1. V lost 5 bases and J lost 3; bases outside the gene matches: 17. Germline-derived CDR1 and CDR2 are SGHAT and FQDESV (reference sequence). This CDR3 contains 18 residues. The DNA for the CDR3 is TGTGCCAGCAGCCCCCACGGGGGGCAGGGGGCCTTGGACTATGGCTACACCTTC. Protein: CASSPHGGQGALDYGYTF.

This chain joins TRBV11-3 and TRBJ2-7, with 9 bases matching TRBD2. Germline V gives CDR1 SGHNT, CDR2 YENEEA. Trimming took 1 base from V and 2 from J; bases not matched to a gene: 9. The CDR3 extends over 17 amino acids. CDR3 sequence reads: CASSLVPSGKATYEQYF. CDR3 DNA sequence: TGTGCCAGCAGCTTAGTCCCTAGCGGGAAGGCCACCTACGAGCAGTACTTC.

J is TRBJ1-1 and V is TRBV7-9; maybe TRBD1 (6 bases). Germline V gene data show CDR1 as SEHNR and CDR2 as FQNEAQ (reference sequence). The CDR3 is 15 residues long. Trimming pared 4 bases from V and 6 bases from J, leaving 18 bases between. CDR3 sequence (DNA): TGTGCCAGCAGCTCGTCAAACAGGGTGGGAGCTGAAGCTTTCTTT. As protein: CASSSSNRVGAEAFF.